This T cell receptor (beta chain) came from a study of cytomegalovirus exposure and HLA in healthy donors. The germline V and J ends were trimmed by 6 bases and 3 bases, with 17 bases remaining between them. The CDR3 length is 15 residues. CDR1 MNHEY and CDR2 SVGAGI come from the germline V gene. The PCR had 60 Vbeta and 13 Jbeta primers. The protocol was immunoSEQ multiplex PCR, while the TCRdb copy is restricted to in-frame clones and leaves out a portion. This sample has around 150,000 clones, with about 64% found just once. The V gene is TRBV6-5, the J gene TRBJ1-1, with D possibly being TRBD1 (5 bases). The sequenced material came from PBMCs. The sequence was collected from a man in his 60s in good health and CMV-seronegative. The CDR3 sequence: CASRTTGGIDTEAFF. The DNA of the CDR3 is TGTGCCAGCAGAACAACGGGGGGGATTGACACTGAAGCTTTCTTT.